This section outlines one T cell receptor (beta chain) sequence together with its context. Its target antigen remains unknown. There are no base qualities to consult, and no much larger clone falls within one base. The sample originates from a study of blood T cell repertoires in COVID-19 (dated by TCRdb to about 2020). Looking at the study overall: Collaborator samples came from the United States, Italy and Spain and covered acute and convalescent phases of COVID-19. A freely available public database, intended as a resource for researchers studying the immune response to SARS-CoV-2, is where the repertoires were released. HLA class I and class II types, where available, came from metadata supplied by the sample provider rather than from assay-based typing. The dataset comprised deeply sampled blood TCRbeta repertoires from subjects exposed to, actively infected with, or recovered from COVID-19. The samples were drawn from the first 160 participants of the ongoing ImmuneRACE study and from 1,200 or so subjects provided by 6 global collaborators. Sample metadata almost always included a de-identified subject ID, COVID-19 status, age in years and sex. The prospective study material was composed of cDNA or gDNA derived from T cells, B-cell-depleted T cells, or PBMCs.

TCRbeta CDR3 regions were amplified from genomic DNA using the immunoSEQ Assay, a bias-controlled multiplex PCR. As for how the authors treated the data: The number of nucleated cells in each sample was estimated by amplification of reference gene primers within the assay. Sequence reads were collapsed and filtered to measure the absolute abundance of every unique TCRbeta CDR3 rearrangement. For each sample, productive Simpson clonality was calculated by taking the square root of Simpson's diversity index across productive rearrangements. TCRdb's version of the immuneACCESS table is confined to in-frame rearrangements and falls short of the full clone set. An unresolved V gene accounts for under half of the shortfall where checked; the remainder is of unknown origin. V, J and clone size were drawn from that table, and D and trimming were deduced from the DNA. A total of about 82,000 clones appear in this sample, roughly 80% of them only once. Of the sample, approximately 12% is held by the ten largest clones.

Overall study outcomes, separate from this receptor: How much clinical and demographic metadata was included differed by source and by participant, and the metadata was provided uncurated.

Including cysteine and phenylalanine, the CDR3 has 13 amino acids. Solely the CDR3 DNA is kept, with 39 bases framed from the first base. The junction shows trimming of 10 bases on V and 6 bases on J, plus 13 bases between the germline ends. The CDR1 and CDR2 encoded by the germline V gene (reference sequence) are SEHNR and FQNEAQ. Whole blood was collected in K2EDTA tubes by collaborating institutions according to the institutions' own protocols. For TCRbeta analysis, collaborators shipped samples as frozen whole blood, isolated PBMCs, or DNA extracted from either of those sample types. The chain links TRBV7-9 with TRBJ1-6; no D gene can be assigned with confidence. Sequences were obtained from peripheral blood. The clonotype was recovered from a woman aged 40 to 49 with active or convalescent COVID-19. Here the CDR3 is given as CATQPWANSPLHF. Here is the DNA: TGTGCCACCCAGCCGTGGGCTAATTCACCCCTCCACTTT.